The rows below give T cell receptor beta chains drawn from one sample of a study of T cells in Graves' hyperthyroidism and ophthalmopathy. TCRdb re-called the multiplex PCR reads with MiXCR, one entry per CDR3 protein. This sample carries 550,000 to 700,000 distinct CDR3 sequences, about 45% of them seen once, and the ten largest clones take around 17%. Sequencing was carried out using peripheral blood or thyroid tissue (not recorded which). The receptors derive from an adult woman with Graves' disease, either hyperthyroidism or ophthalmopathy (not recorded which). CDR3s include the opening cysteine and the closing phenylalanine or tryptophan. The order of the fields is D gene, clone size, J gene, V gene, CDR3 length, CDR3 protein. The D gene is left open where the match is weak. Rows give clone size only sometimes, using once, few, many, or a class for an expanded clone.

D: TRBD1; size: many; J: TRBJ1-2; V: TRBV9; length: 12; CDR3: CANRGVEDGYTF
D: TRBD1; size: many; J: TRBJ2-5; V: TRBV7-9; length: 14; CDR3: CASSHNRGPETQYF
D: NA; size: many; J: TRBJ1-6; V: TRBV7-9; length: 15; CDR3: CASSPVGSYNSPLHF
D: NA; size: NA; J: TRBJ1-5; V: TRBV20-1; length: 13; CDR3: CSASVTGNQPQHF
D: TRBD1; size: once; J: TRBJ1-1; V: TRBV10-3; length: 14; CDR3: CAIRPETGTTEAFF
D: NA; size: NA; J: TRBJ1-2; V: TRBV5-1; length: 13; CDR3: CASSPWLNYGYTF
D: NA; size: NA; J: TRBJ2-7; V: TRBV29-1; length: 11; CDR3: CSVTQSYEQYF
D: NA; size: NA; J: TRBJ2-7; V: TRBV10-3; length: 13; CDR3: CAISDEGSSEQYF
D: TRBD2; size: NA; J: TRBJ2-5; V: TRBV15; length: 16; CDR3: CATSSFLAEYQETQYF
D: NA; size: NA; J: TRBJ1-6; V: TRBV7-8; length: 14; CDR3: CASSYGTYNSPLHF
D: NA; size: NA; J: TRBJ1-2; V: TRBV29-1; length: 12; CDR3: CSVEIQGKGYTF
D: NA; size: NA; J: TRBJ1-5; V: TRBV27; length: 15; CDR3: CASRAGGGDNQPQHF
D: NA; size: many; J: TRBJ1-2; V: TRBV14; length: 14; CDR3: CASSPRTARQGYTF
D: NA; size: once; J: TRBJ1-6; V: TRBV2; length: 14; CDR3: CASSEVGRGSPLHF
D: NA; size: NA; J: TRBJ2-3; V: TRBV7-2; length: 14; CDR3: CASSLGVGTDTQYF
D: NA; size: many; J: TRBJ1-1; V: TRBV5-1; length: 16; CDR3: CASSLGVGNTNTEAFF